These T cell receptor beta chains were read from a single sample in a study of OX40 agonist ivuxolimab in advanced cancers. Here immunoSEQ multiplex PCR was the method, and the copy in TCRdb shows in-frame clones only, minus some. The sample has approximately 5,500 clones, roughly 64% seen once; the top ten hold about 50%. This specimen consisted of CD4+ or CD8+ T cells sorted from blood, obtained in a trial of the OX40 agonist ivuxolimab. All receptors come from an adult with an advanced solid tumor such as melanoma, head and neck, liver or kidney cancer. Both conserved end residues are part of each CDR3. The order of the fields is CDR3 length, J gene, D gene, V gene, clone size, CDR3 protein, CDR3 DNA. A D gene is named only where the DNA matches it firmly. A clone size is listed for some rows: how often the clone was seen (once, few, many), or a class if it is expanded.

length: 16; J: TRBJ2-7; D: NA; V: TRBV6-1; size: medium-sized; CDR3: CASSELVARHTGEQYF; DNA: TGTGCCAGCAGTGAATTGGTTGCGAGACATACGGGAGAGCAGTACTTC
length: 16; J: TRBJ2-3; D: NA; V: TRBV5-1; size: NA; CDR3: CASSLAPKGVRDTQYF; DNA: TGCGCCAGCAGCTTGGCCCCCAAGGGAGTTAGGGATACGCAGTATTTT
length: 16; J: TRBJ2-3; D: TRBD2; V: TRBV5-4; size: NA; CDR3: CASSLGQGLDTDTQYF; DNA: TGTGCCAGCAGCTTGGGGCAGGGACTAGATACAGATACGCAGTATTTT
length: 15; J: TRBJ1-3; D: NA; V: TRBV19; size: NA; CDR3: CASSMDISSGNTIYF; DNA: TGTGCCAGTAGTATGGACATCTCCTCTGGAAACACCATATATTTT
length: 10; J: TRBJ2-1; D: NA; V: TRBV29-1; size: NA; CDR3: CSVVENGQFF; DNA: TGCAGCGTAGTAGAGAATGGGCAGTTCTTC
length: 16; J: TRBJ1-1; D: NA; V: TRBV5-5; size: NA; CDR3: CASNKKRTEMNTEAFF; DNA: TGTGCCAGCAACAAAAAGAGGACGGAAATGAACACTGAAGCTTTCTTT
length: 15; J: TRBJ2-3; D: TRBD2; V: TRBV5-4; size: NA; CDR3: CASSSTSGSGDTQYF; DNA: TGTGCCAGCAGTTCGACTAGCGGGAGCGGAGATACGCAGTATTTT
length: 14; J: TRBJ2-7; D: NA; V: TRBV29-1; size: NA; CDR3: CSVEDRASGYEQYF; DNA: TGCAGCGTTGAAGACCGGGCATCGGGTTACGAGCAGTACTTC
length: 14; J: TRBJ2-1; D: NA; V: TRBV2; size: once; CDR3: CASSEALRLFEQFF; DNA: TGTGCCAGCAGTGAAGCGCTTCGTCTTTTTGAGCAGTTCTTC
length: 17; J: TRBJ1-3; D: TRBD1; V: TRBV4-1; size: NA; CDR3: CASFGQGVSTSGNTIYF; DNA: TGCGCCAGCTTCGGACAGGGGGTCTCGACGTCTGGAAACACCATATATTTT
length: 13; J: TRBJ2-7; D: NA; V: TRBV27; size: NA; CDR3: CASSLAGSDEQYF; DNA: TGTGCCAGCAGTTTAGCAGGGTCCGACGAGCAGTACTTC
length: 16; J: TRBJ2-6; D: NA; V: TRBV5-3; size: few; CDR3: CARSLECQAGANVLTF; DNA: TGTGCCAGAAGCTTAGAATGCCAAGCTGGGGCCAACGTCCTGACTTTC
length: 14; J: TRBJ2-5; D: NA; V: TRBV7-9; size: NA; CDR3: CASRWGGSQETQYF; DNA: TGTGCCAGCAGATGGGGGGGCAGCCAAGAGACCCAGTACTTC
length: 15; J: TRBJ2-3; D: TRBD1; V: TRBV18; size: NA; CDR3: CASSPERGHTDTQYF; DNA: TGTGCCAGCTCACCAGAGAGGGGGCACACAGATACGCAGTATTTT
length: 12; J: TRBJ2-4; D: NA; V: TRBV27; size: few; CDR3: CASSATLGIQYF; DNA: TGTGCCAGCAGCGCCACATTAGGCATTCAGTACTTC
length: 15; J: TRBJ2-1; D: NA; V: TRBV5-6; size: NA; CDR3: CASSLSAGSYNEQFF; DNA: TGTGCCAGCAGCTTGTCGGCAGGGTCGTACAATGAGCAGTTCTTC
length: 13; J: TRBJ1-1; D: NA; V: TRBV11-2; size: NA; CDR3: CASSLEANTEAFF; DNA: TGTGCCAGCAGCTTAGAAGCGAACACTGAAGCTTTCTTT
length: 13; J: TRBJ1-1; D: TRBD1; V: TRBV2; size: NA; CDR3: CASSSQGDTEAFF; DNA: TGTGCCAGCAGTTCCCAGGGGGACACTGAAGCTTTCTTT
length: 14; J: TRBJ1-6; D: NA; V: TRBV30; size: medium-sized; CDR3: CAWREDGWASPLHF; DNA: TGTGCCTGGAGGGAGGACGGATGGGCTTCACCCCTCCACTTT
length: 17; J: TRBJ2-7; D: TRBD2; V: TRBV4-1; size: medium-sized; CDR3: CASSLRAGAGGNYEQYF; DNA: TGCGCCAGCAGCCTCCGAGCGGGGGCGGGAGGTAACTACGAGCAGTACTTC
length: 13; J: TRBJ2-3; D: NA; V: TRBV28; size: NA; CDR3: CASSARDSDTQYF; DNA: TGTGCCAGCAGTGCCCGGGACTCAGATACGCAGTATTTT
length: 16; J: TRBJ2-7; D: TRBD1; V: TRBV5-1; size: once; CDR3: CASSDRDTPGGYEQYF; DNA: TGCGCCAGCAGCGACAGGGATACACCAGGAGGCTACGAGCAGTACTTC
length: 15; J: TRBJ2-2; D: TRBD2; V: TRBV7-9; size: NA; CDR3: CASNMGGAYTGELFF; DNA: TGTGCCAGCAACATGGGAGGGGCCTACACCGGGGAGCTGTTTTTT
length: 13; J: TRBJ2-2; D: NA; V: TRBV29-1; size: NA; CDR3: CSVVGANTGELFF; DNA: TGCAGCGTTGTAGGGGCGAACACCGGGGAGCTGTTTTTT
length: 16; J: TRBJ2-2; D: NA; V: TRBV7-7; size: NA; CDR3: CASTPHGASFTGELFF; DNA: TGTGCTAGCACCCCTCACGGGGCGTCTTTCACCGGGGAGCTGTTTTTT
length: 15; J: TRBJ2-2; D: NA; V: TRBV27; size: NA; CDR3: CASSAMMDIPGELFF; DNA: TGTGCCAGCAGTGCCATGATGGATATACCCGGGGAGCTGTTTTTT
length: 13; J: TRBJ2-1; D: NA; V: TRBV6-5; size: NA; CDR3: CASSYGAGNEQFF; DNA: TGTGCCAGCAGTTACGGGGCGGGCAATGAGCAGTTCTTC
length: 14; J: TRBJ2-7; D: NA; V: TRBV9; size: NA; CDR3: CASSGGPDSYEQYF; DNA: TGTGCCAGCAGCGGGGGGCCAGACTCCTACGAGCAGTACTTC
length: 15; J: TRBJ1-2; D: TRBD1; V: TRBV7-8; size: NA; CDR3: CASSSLGQELYGYTF; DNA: TGTGCCAGCAGCTCCCTCGGACAGGAGTTGTATGGCTACACCTTC
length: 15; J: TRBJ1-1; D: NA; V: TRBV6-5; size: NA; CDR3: CASSPVVAENTEAFF; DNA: TGTGCCAGCAGCCCGGTGGTGGCAGAGAACACTGAAGCTTTCTTT
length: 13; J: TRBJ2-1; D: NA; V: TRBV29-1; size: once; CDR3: CSLNSGIGNEQFF; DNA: TGCAGCCTTAATTCAGGGATTGGAAATGAGCAGTTCTTC
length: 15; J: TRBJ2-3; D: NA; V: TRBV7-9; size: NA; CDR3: CASSLALAVTDTQYF; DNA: TGTGCCAGCAGCTTAGCTCTCGCAGTCACAGATACGCAGTATTTT
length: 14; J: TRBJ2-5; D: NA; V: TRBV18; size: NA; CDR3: CASSLWASQETQYF; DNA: TGTGCCAGCTCCCTTTGGGCATCCCAAGAGACCCAGTACTTC
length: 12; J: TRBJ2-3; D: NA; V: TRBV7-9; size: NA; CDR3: CASSLMTDTQYF; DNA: TGTGCCAGCAGCCTGATGACAGATACGCAGTATTTT
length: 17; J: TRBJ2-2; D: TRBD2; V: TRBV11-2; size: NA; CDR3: CASSLGLAGVNTGELFF; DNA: TGTGCCAGCAGCTTGGGACTAGCGGGAGTGAACACCGGGGAGCTGTTTTTT
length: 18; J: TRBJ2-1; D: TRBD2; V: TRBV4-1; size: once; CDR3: CASSQEGSGAGPYNEQFF; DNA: TGCGCCAGCAGCCAAGAGGGGTCGGGAGCGGGGCCCTACAATGAGCAGTTCTTC
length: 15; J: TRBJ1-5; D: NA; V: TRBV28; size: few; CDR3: CASSYIQGGGSSQHF; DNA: TGTGCCAGCAGTTACATACAGGGTGGGGGGTCTTCCCAGCATTTT
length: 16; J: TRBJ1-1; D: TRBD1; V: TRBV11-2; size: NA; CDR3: CASSSSGGVMNTEAFF; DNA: TGTGCCAGCAGCTCCTCAGGGGGGGTGATGAACACTGAAGCTTTCTTT
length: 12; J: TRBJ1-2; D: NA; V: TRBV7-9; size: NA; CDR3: CASTDGTYGYTF; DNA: TGTGCCAGCACCGACGGGACCTATGGCTACACCTTC
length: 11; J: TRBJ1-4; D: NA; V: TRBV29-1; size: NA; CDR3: CSGYQGEKLFF; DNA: TGCAGCGGCTATCAGGGAGAAAAACTGTTTTTT
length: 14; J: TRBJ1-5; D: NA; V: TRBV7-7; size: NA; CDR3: CASSFTNSNQPQHF; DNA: TGTGCCAGCAGCTTTACAAATAGCAATCAGCCCCAGCATTTT
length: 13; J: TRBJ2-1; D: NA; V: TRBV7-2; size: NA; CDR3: CASRRGSYNEQFF; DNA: TGTGCCAGCAGGCGCGGGTCCTACAATGAGCAGTTCTTC
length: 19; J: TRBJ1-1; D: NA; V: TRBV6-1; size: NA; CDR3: CASSDGPAVQGLRGTEAFF; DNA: TGTGCCAGCAGTGATGGCCCTGCCGTGCAGGGGCTTAGGGGAACTGAAGCTTTCTTT
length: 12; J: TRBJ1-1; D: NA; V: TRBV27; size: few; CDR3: CASRRRDTEAFF; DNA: TGTGCCAGCAGACGCCGGGACACTGAAGCTTTCTTT
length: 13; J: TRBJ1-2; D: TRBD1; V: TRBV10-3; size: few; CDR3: CATLRQGAHGYTF; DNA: TGTGCCACCTTAAGACAGGGGGCCCATGGCTACACCTTC
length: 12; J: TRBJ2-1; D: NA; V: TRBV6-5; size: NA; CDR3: CASSHTQHEQFF; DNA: TGTGCCAGCAGCCACACACAACATGAGCAGTTCTTC
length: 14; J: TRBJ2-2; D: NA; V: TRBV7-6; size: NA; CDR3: CASSLGGATGELFF; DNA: TGTGCCAGCAGCCTAGGAGGGGCCACCGGGGAGCTGTTTTTT
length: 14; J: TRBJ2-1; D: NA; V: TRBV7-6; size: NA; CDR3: CASSQEVARDEQFF; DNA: TGTGCCAGCAGCCAAGAAGTGGCGAGGGATGAGCAGTTCTTC
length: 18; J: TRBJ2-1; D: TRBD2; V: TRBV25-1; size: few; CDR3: CASSGGLAGGSSYNEQFF; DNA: TGTGCCAGCAGTGGGGGACTAGCGGGAGGGAGCTCCTACAATGAGCAGTTCTTC
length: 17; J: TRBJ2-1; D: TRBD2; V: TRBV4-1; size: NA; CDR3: CASSHDRLAGAYNEQFF; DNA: TGCGCCAGCAGCCATGACAGACTAGCGGGAGCTTACAATGAGCAGTTCTTC
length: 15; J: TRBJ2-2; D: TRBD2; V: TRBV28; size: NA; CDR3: CASSFLAGNTGELFF; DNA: TGTGCCAGCAGCTTTCTAGCGGGGAACACCGGGGAGCTGTTTTTT
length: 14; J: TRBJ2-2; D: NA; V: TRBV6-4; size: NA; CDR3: CASSDGLGIGELFF; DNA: TGTGCCAGCAGTGATGGCCTGGGGATCGGGGAGCTGTTTTTT
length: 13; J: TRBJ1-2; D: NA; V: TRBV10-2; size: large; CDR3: CATSPEHPYGYTF; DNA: TGCGCCACCTCCCCAGAACACCCCTATGGCTACACCTTC
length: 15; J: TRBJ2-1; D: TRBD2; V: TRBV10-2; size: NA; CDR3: CASSLLAGGSNEQFF; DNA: TGCGCCAGCAGTTTACTAGCGGGAGGGTCCAATGAGCAGTTCTTC
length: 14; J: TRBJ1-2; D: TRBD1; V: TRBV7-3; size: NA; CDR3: CASSETGGNYGYTF; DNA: TGTGCCAGCAGCGAAACAGGGGGGAACTATGGCTACACCTTC
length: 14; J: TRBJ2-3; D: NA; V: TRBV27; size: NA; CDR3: CASSLIKVGDTQYF; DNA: TGTGCCAGCAGTTTGATAAAAGTGGGAGATACGCAGTATTTT
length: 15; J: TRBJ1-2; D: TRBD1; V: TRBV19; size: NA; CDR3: CASSASRDSVYGYTF; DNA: TGTGCCAGTAGTGCGTCCCGGGACAGTGTGTATGGCTACACCTTC
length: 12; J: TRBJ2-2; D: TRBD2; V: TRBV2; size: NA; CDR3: CASRGEAGELFF; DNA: TGTGCCAGCCGGGGGGAAGCCGGGGAGCTGTTTTTT
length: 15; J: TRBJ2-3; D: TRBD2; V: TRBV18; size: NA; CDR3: CASSPRTSKSDTQYF; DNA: TGTGCCAGCTCACCGAGGACTAGCAAGTCAGATACGCAGTATTTT